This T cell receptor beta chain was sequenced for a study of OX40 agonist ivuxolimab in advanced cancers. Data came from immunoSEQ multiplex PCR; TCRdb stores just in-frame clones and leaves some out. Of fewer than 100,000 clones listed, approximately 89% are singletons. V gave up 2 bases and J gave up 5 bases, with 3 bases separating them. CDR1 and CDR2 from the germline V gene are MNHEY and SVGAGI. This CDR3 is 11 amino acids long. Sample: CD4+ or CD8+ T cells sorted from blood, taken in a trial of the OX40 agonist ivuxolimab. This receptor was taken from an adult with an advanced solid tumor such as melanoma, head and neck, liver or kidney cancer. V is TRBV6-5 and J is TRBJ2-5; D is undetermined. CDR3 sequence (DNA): TGTGCCAGCAGTTACCGGGAGACCCAGTACTTC. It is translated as CASSYRETQYF.